A selection of T cell receptor beta chains follows, all from one sample in a study of cytomegalovirus exposure and HLA in healthy donors. Clones were read by immunoSEQ multiplex PCR, and TCRdb kept only the in-frame ones, dropping some. The data contain some 250,000 clones, 90% of them seen just once; the ten biggest clones take up 0.37%. The sample consisted of PBMCs. These receptors were taken from a woman in her late teens or twenties in good health and CMV-seronegative. The CDR3 runs from the conserved cysteine through the conserved F or W. Fields, in order: V gene, J gene, D gene, CDR3 protein, CDR3 DNA. The D gene is left open where the match is weak.

V: TRBV27
J: TRBJ2-3
D: TRBD1
CDR3: CASKWGQGVTDTQYF
DNA: TGTGCCAGCAAATGGGGACAGGGAGTCACAGATACGCAGTATTTT

V: TRBV5-4
J: TRBJ1-1
D: .
CDR3: CASSLAGRLTEAFF
DNA: TGTGCCAGCAGCTTGGCCGGTCGACTCACTGAAGCTTTCTTT

V: TRBV28
J: TRBJ2-6
D: .
CDR3: CASTPAAGANVLTF
DNA: TGTGCCAGCACACCAGCGGCTGGGGCCAACGTCCTGACTTTC

V: TRBV29-1
J: TRBJ2-3
D: .
CDR3: CSVEREAGDTQYF
DNA: TGCAGCGTTGAAAGGGAGGCGGGAGATACGCAGTATTTT

V: TRBV6-5
J: TRBJ2-5
D: .
CDR3: CASSYSSGVEETQYF
DNA: TGTGCCAGCAGTTATTCGTCGGGGGTTGAAGAGACCCAGTACTTC

V: TRBV19
J: TRBJ2-1
D: TRBD1
CDR3: CASSKTQGALNYNEQFF
DNA: TGTGCCAGTAGTAAGACCCAGGGGGCATTAAACTACAATGAGCAGTTCTTC

V: TRBV4-1
J: TRBJ1-1
D: TRBD1
CDR3: CASSQDGTGIEAFF
DNA: TGCGCCAGCAGCCAAGACGGGACAGGGATTGAAGCTTTCTTT

V: TRBV4-1
J: TRBJ1-3
D: TRBD1
CDR3: CASSQPGQGIYRNTIYF
DNA: TGCGCCAGCAGCCAACCCGGACAGGGGATTTATAGAAACACCATATATTTT

V: TRBV11-2
J: TRBJ2-5
D: TRBD2
CDR3: CASSLEASGGFNQETQYF
DNA: TGTGCCAGCAGCTTAGAGGCTAGCGGGGGGTTTAATCAAGAGACCCAGTACTTC

V: TRBV28
J: TRBJ2-7
D: TRBD1
CDR3: CASSLLFGTGGQYF
DNA: TGTGCCAGCAGTTTACTCTTCGGGACAGGAGGGCAGTACTTC

V: TRBV7-6
J: TRBJ1-2
D: TRBD1
CDR3: CASSLTGTGFYGYTF
DNA: TGTGCCAGCAGCCTAACGGGGACAGGCTTCTATGGCTACACCTTC

V: TRBV6-5
J: TRBJ1-1
D: .
CDR3: CASSYVGTSGEAFF
DNA: TGTGCCAGCAGTTACGTTGGGACTTCTGGGGAAGCTTTCTTT

V: TRBV10-1
J: TRBJ2-5
D: .
CDR3: CASSESGSTRETQYF
DNA: TGCGCCAGCAGTGAGTCGGGCAGTACCCGGGAGACCCAGTACTTC

V: TRBV2
J: TRBJ1-2
D: .
CDR3: CASSEILLLEPLNYGYTF
DNA: TGTGCCAGCAGTGAAATATTACTATTGGAGCCTCTTAACTATGGCTACACCTTC

V: TRBV5-6
J: TRBJ1-2
D: TRBD1
CDR3: CASSANLLGQGYDGYTF
DNA: TGTGCCAGCAGCGCAAACTTATTAGGACAGGGGTACGATGGCTACACCTTC

V: TRBV4-1
J: TRBJ1-1
D: TRBD1
CDR3: CASSPAWTGNTEAFF
DNA: TGCGCCAGCAGCCCCGCTTGGACAGGAAACACTGAAGCTTTCTTT

V: TRBV29-1
J: TRBJ2-2
D: TRBD1
CDR3: CSVSWGTVFGELFF
DNA: TGCAGCGTTAGTTGGGGGACAGTTTTCGGGGAGCTGTTTTTT

V: TRBV28
J: TRBJ2-2
D: .
CDR3: CASSFPGSGELFF
DNA: TGTGCCAGCAGTTTTCCGGGATCCGGGGAGCTGTTTTTT

V: TRBV6-5
J: TRBJ2-3
D: TRBD1
CDR3: CASRLTQGSDTQYF
DNA: TGTGCCAGCAGACTGACACAGGGGTCAGATACGCAGTATTTT

V: TRBV16
J: TRBJ1-2
D: .
CDR3: CASSQSRRIKGEGNYGYTF
DNA: TGTGCCAGCAGCCAATCACGCAGGATTAAGGGAGAGGGTAACTATGGCTACACCTTC